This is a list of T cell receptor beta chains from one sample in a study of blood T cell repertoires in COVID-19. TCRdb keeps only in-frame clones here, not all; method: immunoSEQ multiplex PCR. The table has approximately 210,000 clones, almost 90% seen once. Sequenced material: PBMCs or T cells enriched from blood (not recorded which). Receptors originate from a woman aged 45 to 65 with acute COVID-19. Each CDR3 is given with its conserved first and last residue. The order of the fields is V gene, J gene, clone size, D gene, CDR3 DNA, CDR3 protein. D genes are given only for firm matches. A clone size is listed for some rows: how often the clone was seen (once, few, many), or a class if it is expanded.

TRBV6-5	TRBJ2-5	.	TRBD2	TGTGCCAGCAGTTACGGGCTAGCGGCACAAGAGACCCAGTACTTC	CASSYGLAAQETQYF
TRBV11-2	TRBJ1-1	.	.	TGTGCCAGCAGCTTATATCTCGGTGAAGCTTTCTTT	CASSLYLGEAFF
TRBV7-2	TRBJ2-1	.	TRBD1	TGTGCCAGCAGCTTATTAAGGACAGGGACCAATGAGCAGTTCTTC	CASSLLRTGTNEQFF
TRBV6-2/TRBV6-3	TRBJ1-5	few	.	TGTGCCAGCAGCCAACGGGGGGCTGGGAGCAATCAGCCCCAGCATTTT	CASSQRGAGSNQPQHF
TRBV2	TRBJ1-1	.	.	TGTGCCAGCAGTGAGGATCGGACAATCCCTGAAGCTTTCTTT	CASSEDRTIPEAFF
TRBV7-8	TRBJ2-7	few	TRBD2	TGTGCCAGCAGTTATATCCTGGGCGGGGGGTTCGAGCAGTACTTC	CASSYILGGGFEQYF
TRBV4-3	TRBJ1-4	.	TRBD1	TGCGCCAGCAGCCAAGAGCTAGCGAGGGGGCGGTATGAAAAACTGTTTTTT	CASSQELARGRYEKLFF
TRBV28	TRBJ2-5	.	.	TGTGCCAGCGGGCTTCTAGTCGGGAAAGAGACCCAGTACTTC	CASGLLVGKETQYF
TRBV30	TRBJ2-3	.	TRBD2	TGTGCCTGGAGTGTAATTCGGGGGGCAGATACGCAGTATTTT	CAWSVIRGADTQYF
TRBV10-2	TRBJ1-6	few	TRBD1	TGCGCCAGCAGTGAGTCGAGGGGGCAGGGTATCAATTCACCCCTCCACTTT	CASSESRGQGINSPLHF
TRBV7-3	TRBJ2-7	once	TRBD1	TGTGCCAGCAGCTTAATGGGGACAGGCGTCCACGAGCAGTACTTC	CASSLMGTGVHEQYF
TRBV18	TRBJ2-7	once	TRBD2	TGTGCCAGCTCACCAGGGGGACTAGCCAGAAGGGGGACTTACGAGCAGTACTTC	CASSPGGLARRGTYEQYF
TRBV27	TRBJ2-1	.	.	TGTGCCAGCAGCCAAGTCGGGGGGCCCTACAATGAGCAGTTCTTC	CASSQVGGPYNEQFF
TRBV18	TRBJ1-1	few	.	TGTGCCAGCTCACTATCGACAAGTAACACTGAAGCTTTCTTT	CASSLSTSNTEAFF
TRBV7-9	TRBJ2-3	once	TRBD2	TGTGCCAGCAGTTCGACTAGCGTCACAGATACGCAGTATTTT	CASSSTSVTDTQYF
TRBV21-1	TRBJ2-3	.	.	TGTGCCAGCAGCAAAATCCGGGACAGGACCCAACCGGATACGCAGTATTTT	CASSKIRDRTQPDTQYF